One sample yielded the 16 T cell receptor beta chains listed below, sequenced in a study of T cell responses to AZD1222 COVID-19 vaccine. Clones were sequenced by immunoSEQ multiplex PCR, and TCRdb holds only the in-frame ones, with some missing. The profile shows about 150,000 clones, 92% of them singletons. Sequenced here: peripheral blood, sampled 28 days after the second AZD1222 dose. Every receptor here comes from an adult who received the AZD1222 COVID-19 vaccine.

This clone occurred once. The CDR3 is CASSPTGAVGTEAFF. In DNA form, the CDR3 reads TGTGCCAGCTCACCAACAGGGGCGGTGGGCACTGAAGCTTTCTTT. The rearrangement joins TRBV18 to TRBJ1-1; 7 nucleotides match TRBD1. J lost 4 bases, V lost 2 bases, and 7 bases had no gene match. The CDR3 length is 15 residues. The germline V gene has CDR1 KGHSH and CDR2 LQKENI.

This chain links TRBV12-3 or TRBV12-4 with TRBJ1-1; no reliable D call. V shed 4 bases and J shed 3 bases, with 0 bases lying between them. The CDR3 runs to 10 residues. For the CDR3, the DNA is TGTGCCAGCAGTTACACTGAAGCTTTCTTT. Protein product: CASSYTEAFF.

The rearrangement links TRBV27 to TRBJ2-3; D is undetermined. The CDR3 spans 13 residues. Looked up from germline, CDR1 is MNHEY and CDR2 is SMNVEV (reference sequence). Trimming pared 7 bases from V and 5 bases from J, leaving 13 bases between. The CDR3 coding sequence is TGTGCCAGCATATCATTATGGGAAGATACGCAGTATTTT. The encoded protein is CASISLWEDTQYF.

This chain uses TRBV20-1 with TRBJ1-4; D gene uncertain. Trimming removed 3 bases at V and 5 bases at J, with 7 bases between. The V gene's germline CDR1 is DFQATT and CDR2 SNEGSKA (reference sequence). This CDR3 has 12 residues. The CDR3 region has the DNA TGCAGTGCTAGTGGCCTCAATGAAAAACTGTTTTTT. Residues: CSASGLNEKLFF.

This chain links TRBV20-1 with TRBJ2-1; 7 bases line up with TRBD1. The CDR3 totals 15 residues. Per the germline V gene, CDR1 is DFQATT and CDR2 is SNEGSKA (reference sequence). V was clipped by 3 bases and J by 4 bases; unmatched bases: 9. The CDR3 DNA reads as TGCAGTGCTAGTCTGACAGGGAAAATATACAATGAGCAGTTCTTC. As protein: CSASLTGKIYNEQFF.

The CDR3 nucleotides are TGTGCCACCAGTGAGGGGAGGGAACAGCCCCAGCATTTT. It encodes CATSEGREQPQHF. The J gene is TRBJ1-5, the V gene TRBV24-1, with no clear D. Germline CDR1 and CDR2: KGHDR and SFDVKD. The V and J ends lost 4 bases and 7 bases respectively, with 10 bases between them. This CDR3 region has 13 residues.

The chain recombines TRBV3-1 (or the pseudogene TRBV3-2) with TRBJ1-1; no reliable D call. Trimming shortened V by 4 bases and J by 8 bases, and 14 bases separated the two germline ends. Germline V CDR1 and CDR2: LGHDT, YNNKEL (reference sequence). The CDR3 loop spans 13 amino acids. In DNA form, the CDR3 reads TGTGCCAGCAGCCCGACTTGGGCAGCAGAAGCTTTCTTT. This gives the protein CASSPTWAAEAFF.

The CDR3 DNA sequence: TGTGCCAGCAGCCGGGACAGCAACTCTGGAAACACCATATATTTT. Encoded protein: CASSRDSNSGNTIYF. The chain joins TRBV6-5 to TRBJ1-3; the match to TRBD1 covers 7 bases. This CDR3 is built from 15 residues. Trimming at V came to 6 bases and at J to 0 bases, leaving 5 bases not matched to a gene. Germline V lookup: CDR1 MNHEY, CDR2 SVGAGI.

The chain employs TRBV2 and TRBJ2-3; TRBD2 aligns across 8 bases. The germline V gene has CDR1 SNHLY and CDR2 FYNNEI. The CDR3 runs to 15 residues. The ends lost 4 bases at V and 2 bases at J; junction bases unmatched: 5. The CDR3: CASSVPGGYTDTQYF. For the CDR3, the DNA is TGTGCCAGCAGTGTTCCGGGGGGGTACACAGATACGCAGTATTTT.

The rearrangement joins TRBV5-1 to TRBJ2-3; 8 positions agree with TRBD1. Germline loops: CDR1 SGHRS, CDR2 YFSETQ. V lost 6 bases, J lost 3 bases, and 15 bases stayed unmatched. The CDR3 consists of 17 residues. DNA for the CDR3: TGCGCCAGCAACCCCGGGTTGATGACAGGGGAGACAGATACGCAGTATTTT. Translation gives CASNPGLMTGETDTQYF.

The genes are TRBV20-1 and TRBJ2-7; D unclear. Trimming removed 1 base from V and 6 bases from J, with 7 bases in between. This CDR3 region has 11 residues. The germline gives CDR1 DFQATT, CDR2 SNEGSKA (reference sequence). CDR3 amino acids: CSARGPIEQYF. DNA for the CDR3: TGCAGTGCTAGAGGTCCAATCGAGCAGTACTTC.

The V gene is TRBV27, the J gene TRBJ1-2; no definite D call. Trimming removed 4 bases at V and 3 bases at J, with 9 bases between. This CDR3 comprises 13 residues. Germline assignment: CDR1 MNHEY and CDR2 SMNVEV (reference sequence). This CDR3 reads CASSSTVYYGYTF. The CDR3 bases are TGTGCCAGCAGTTCCACAGTCTACTATGGCTACACCTTC.

This rearrangement joins TRBV4-1 to TRBJ2-5; 7 nucleotides align to TRBD1. Trimming at V came to 3 bases and at J to 1 base, leaving 5 bases not matched to a gene. The CDR3 is 15 amino acids. Germline CDR1 and CDR2: MGHRA and YSYEKL. CDR3 sequence: CASSHIWDSQETQYF. In nucleotides, the CDR3 is TGCGCCAGCAGCCATATATGGGACAGCCAAGAGACCCAGTACTTC.

This chain uses TRBV7-9 with TRBJ1-4; tentative D call: TRBD1 (6 bases). The CDR3 spans 13 residues. Germline values: CDR1 SEHNR, CDR2 FQNEAQ (reference sequence). V was cut by 4 bases and J by 6 bases, with 9 bases left in between. CDR3 in DNA: TGTGCCAGCAGCTCTTACAGGGATGAAAAACTGTTTTTT. It specifies CASSSYRDEKLFF. Supplemented by reference TRBV7-9 and TRBJ1-4, the full variable domain reads DTGVSQNPRHKITKRGQNVTFRCDPISEHNRLYWYRQTLGQGPEFLTYFQNEAQLEKSRLLSDRFSAERPKGSFSTLEIQRTEQGDSAMYLCASSSYRDEKLFFGSGTQLSVL.

The chain combines TRBV2 with TRBJ1-5, with TRBD1 as a possible D gene (5 bases). The CDR3 runs 15 residues. Deletions cut 5 bases from V and 6 bases from J, with 17 bases between. Germline V lookup: CDR1 SNHLY, CDR2 FYNNEI. The CDR3: CASSPQGQSGQPQHF. DNA of the CDR3: TGTGCCAGCAGTCCCCAAGGACAATCCGGTCAGCCCCAGCATTTT. The full variable domain, its missing parts supplied by reference TRBV2 and TRBJ1-5, is EPEVTQTPSHQVTQMGQEVILRCVPISNHLYFYWYRQILGQKVEFLVSFYNNEISEKSEIFDDQFSVERPDGSNFTLKIRSTKLEDSAMYFCASSPQGQSGQPQHFGDGTRLSIL.

J is TRBJ2-7 and V is TRBV5-1; TRBD2 aligns across 12 bases. The germline V gene has CDR1 SGHRS and CDR2 YFSETQ. J lost 0 bases, V lost 4 bases, and 8 bases had no gene match. This CDR3 is 17 amino acids long. The CDR3 reads CASSAPGLAGSSYEQYF. The CDR3 region has the DNA TGCGCCAGCAGCGCGCCGGGACTAGCGGGTTCCTCCTACGAGCAGTACTTC.